The sequence of this TCR beta chain was determined in a study of radiation and T cells in renal cell carcinoma. Findings and limits, study-wide: In blood, top tumor clones expanded by 2 weeks, shrinking by 4.

As concerns this clone: Its antigen is currently unknown.

Per the germline V gene, CDR1 is MNHNS and CDR2 is SASEGT. V was trimmed by 7 bases and J by 4 bases, leaving 10 bases between them. This CDR3 is 12 amino acids long. Sequenced by immunoSEQ multiplex PCR; TCRdb stores in-frame clones only, minus some. The sample includes about 130,000 clones, roughly 88% of them seen just once. Time point indicated: baseline pretreatment blood. Treatment: 15 Gy SBRT to primary tumor, nephrectomy 4 weeks later. This sequence joins TRBV6-1 and TRBJ1-1; D might be TRBD1 (5 bases). This specimen consisted of blood, obtained from a patient whose treatment included radiotherapy and nephrectomy. The TCR originated in a woman aged 45-65 years with renal cell carcinoma. The CDR3 is CASNPGFTEAFF. CDR3 sequence (DNA): TGTGCCAGCAATCCAGGGTTCACTGAAGCTTTCTTT.